The present TCR beta chain was sequenced within a study of graft-versus-host responses after intestinal transplantation (dated by TCRdb to the early 2020s). Broadly, across the study: Recipients received multivisceral, liver-intestinal, or isolated intestinal transplants. Anti-thymocyte globulin induction was given to all recipients, followed by maintenance tacrolimus and steroids for 2 to 3 years. After intestinal transplantation, graft-versus-host and host-versus-graft alloreactive T cell clones in the graft, circulation and bone marrow were tracked using bulk TCR-beta CDR3 sequencing. Alloreactive clones were identified by sequencing pre-transplant mixed lymphocyte reaction products and comparing them with unstimulated pre-transplant donor and recipient T cells. The cohort enrolled about two dozen intestinal transplant recipients, one of whom was a retransplant, and a few patients without pretransplant specimens were excluded. A peak of at least 4% donor T cells among recipient peripheral blood mononuclear cells was the definition used for donor T cell macrochimerism. Rather than going through the commercial service, samples from a few later patients were sequenced in-house on an Illumina MiSeq and processed with MiXCR.

Notes on this clone: Its antigen is currently not known. The record has no base qualities; no much larger clone is one base away.

The time point label corresponds to: cells obtained before transplantation from donor or recipient. CD3+CD4+ and CD3+CD8+ populations were FACS-sorted from unstimulated pre-transplant donor and recipient cells taken from spleen or lymph nodes. Relative to germline, V is missing 1 base and J is missing 7 bases, with 12 bases of the junction outside any gene match. CDR1 and CDR2 (SGHVS, FNYEAQ) derive from the germline V gene. Measured from the cysteine to the phenylalanine, the CDR3 is 16 residues long. The only DNA kept is the CDR3, 48 bases in frame from the first base. On the study overall, not on this receptor specifically: The conclusions were limited by the relatively low number and heterogeneity of the intestinal transplant patients. Early after transplant, declines in HvG clones were associated with peak levels of circulating GvH clones. Patients with donor T cell macrochimerism had high GvH to HvG T cell clonal ratios in their allografts. GvH clones were detected in recipient bone marrow, and some of these GvH clones were observed earlier in ileal mucosa or blood, consistent with an intestinal mucosal origin.

The library was produced with the immunoSEQ multiplex PCR assay. For most patients, genomic DNA was isolated using the Qiagen DNeasy Blood and Tissue Kit and was shipped frozen to Adaptive Biotechnologies for TCR sequencing. For most patients, genomic DNA was subjected to high-throughput TCR-beta CDR3 sequencing by Adaptive Biotechnologies. Per the authors' processing: Adaptive's ImmunoSEQ software was the source of the TCR sequencing data for 15 to 20 patients, while a few other patients were processed with MiXCR and VDJtools. CD4 versus CD8 sorting errors were corrected by removing sequences found in both subsets at a frequency ratio below 5:1. CDR3 nucleotide sequences shared between donor and recipient were removed because their origin could not be assigned. At least 2-fold expansion over unstimulated cells and a minimum CFSE-low frequency of 0.002% (template counts) or 0.001% (read counts) were required for clones to be classified as alloreactive. Clones were considered mappable if detected in sequenced pre-transplant spleen, lymph node, or MLR CFSE-low populations of the donor or recipient. The cumulative frequency of alloreactive clones was calculated as a percentage of all sequences, weighted by copy number. The clones in this table, taken by TCRdb from immuneACCESS, are in-frame only. Not every clone is retained; where verified, under half of the shortfall comes from an unresolved V gene, and the cause of the rest is unknown. D and trimming were read from the DNA, whereas the V and J calls and clone size are those reported in that table. For this sample the table gives over 80,000 clones, of which roughly 91% were detected only once. About 0.18% of the sample is in the top ten clones.

This specimen was unstimulated CD4+ T cells sorted from spleen or lymph node cells, taken before transplant. This sequence was found in a human donor who was the organ donor for an intestinal transplant. The V and J genes are TRBV7-6 and TRBJ2-5; 7 junctional bases match TRBD1. The CDR3 here reads CASSLGPQGSRGTQYF. The nucleotide sequence is given as TGTGCCAGCAGCTTAGGTCCACAGGGGAGTAGAGGGACCCAGTACTTC.